This T cell receptor beta chain appears in the sequencing data of a study of T cells after posttransplantation cyclophosphamide. General study findings and limits: After PTCy, TRB diversity resembled that of CNI/methotrexate controls. TRB overlap between skin or GI tissue T cells and blood was limited. Donor CD8+ memory clones often dominated recipient blood repertoires at later times.

Only in-frame clones appear in the TCRdb table, and some are missing; sequencing was by immunoSEQ multiplex PCR. The repertoire holds 15,000 to 20,000 clones, with roughly four fifths as singletons. Note on this clone: Its antigen is still unknown.

Busulfan-fludarabine conditioning, marrow transplant, and cyclophosphamide on days +3 and +4 were administered. The CDR3 totals 16 residues. Germline V CDR1 and CDR2: MNHEY, SMNVEV (reference sequence). Trimming left V 0 bases short and J 0 bases short, with 12 bases between. The chain employs TRBV27 and TRBJ2-7; maybe TRBD1 (6 bases). The sequence came from a female patient aged 40-50 years who received an allogeneic stem cell transplant from a related donor, was CMV-positive, and had no GVHD. Part of the T cell pool may stem from the graft donor. The sequences come from CD8+ T cells sorted from PBMCs, collected around 2,000 days after a stem cell transplant with posttransplant cyclophosphamide. The CDR3 region is CASSLSPQGSSYEQYF. The CDR3 DNA reads as TGTGCCAGCAGTTTATCGCCACAGGGCAGCTCCTACGAGCAGTACTTC.